The 31 T cell receptor beta chains below were found in one sample sequenced in a study of CD8 T cells in ankylosing spondylitis. General study results and limits: Eight or nine highly homologous variants made up a TCR beta motif that seemed to typify ankylosing spondylitis blood.

These receptors are not linked to any known antigen. TCRdb re-called the 5' RACE reads through MiXCR, storing one row per CDR3 protein. The sample has around 540,000 distinct CDR3 sequences; roughly 13% are singletons. The material sequenced was blood, either unsorted or a sorted T cell fraction (not recorded which). Every receptor here comes from a male donor with ankylosing spondylitis.

This clonotype was counted a few times. The chain joins TRBV14 to TRBJ1-1; tentatively, D is TRBD1 (6 bases). V gave up 2 bases and J gave up 3 bases, with 13 bases separating them. The CDR3 runs to 15 residues. The germline CDR1 and CDR2 sequences are SGHDN and FVKESK. The CDR3, as DNA: TGTGCCAGCAGCCAACATCCAGGGGCTTACACTGAAGCTTTCTTT. Translation: CASSQHPGAYTEAFF.

This clonotype showed up just a few times. The chain links TRBV7-2 to TRBJ1-1, with 10 bases that match TRBD1. V dropped 1 base and J dropped 9; count of bases not matched to a gene: 5. Germline V gene data show CDR1 as SGHTA and CDR2 as FQGNSA. The CDR3 has 14 amino acids. CDR3 loop: CASSLGQGAGKAFF. In DNA form, the CDR3 reads TGTGCCAGCAGCTTAGGACAGGGGGCGGGTAAAGCTTTCTTT. The whole variable domain, remainder taken from reference TRBV7-2 and TRBJ1-1, is GAGVSQSPSNKVTEKGKDVELRCDPISGHTALYWYRQSLGQGLEFLIYFQGNSAPDKSGLPSDRFSAERTGGSVSTLTIQRTQQEDSAVYLCASSLGQGAGKAFFGQGTRLTVV.

This clonotype came up a few times. The rearrangement links TRBV11-1 to TRBJ2-6; D is unresolved. The CDR3 covers 19 residues. The germline gives CDR1 SGHAT, CDR2 FQDESV (reference sequence). With 4 bases removed from V and 0 bases from J, the gap between germline ends came to 19 bases. DNA of the CDR3: TGTGCCAGCAGCTCCCCCCGGGCAGGCTTTTCCTCTGGGGCCAACGTCCTGACTTTC. Its translation: CASSSPRAGFSSGANVLTF. The full variable domain, its missing parts supplied by reference TRBV11-1 and TRBJ2-6, is EAEVAQSPRYKITEKSQAVAFWCDPISGHATLYWYRQILGQGPELLVQFQDESVVDDSQLPKDRFSAERLKGVDSTLKIQPAELGDSAMYLCASSSPRAGFSSGANVLTFGAGSRLTVL.

This clonotype appeared a few times. The rearrangement joins TRBV6-1 to TRBJ1-4; TRBD1 aligns across 8 bases. The germline V gene has CDR1 MNHNS and CDR2 SASEGT. Unmatched junction bases numbered 9, after V lost 6 bases and J lost 6 bases. The CDR3 has 15 amino acids. The CDR3 coding sequence is TGTGCCAGCAGCGATTCAGGGGGCAGAGATGAAAAACTGTTTTTT. This codes for CASSDSGGRDEKLFF.

In this sample, this clonotype turned up many times. This chain joins TRBV10-3 and TRBJ2-3; 7 positions match TRBD2. Germline V CDR1 and CDR2: ENHRY, SYGVKD. This CDR3 region has 14 residues. V shed 6 bases, J shed 0 bases, and the junction held 3 bases outside the gene matches. CDR3 nucleotide sequence: TGTGCCATCAGCCTAGCGGAGAGCACAGATACGCAGTATTTT. Translated, it gives CAISLAESTDTQYF.

This clonotype was picked up a small number of times. The chain recombines TRBV7-9 with TRBJ2-3; 7 bases align to TRBD1. This CDR3 comprises 16 residues. Germline V gene data show CDR1 as SEHNR and CDR2 as FQNEAQ (reference sequence). Losses at the gene ends were 5 bases for V and 1 base for J; bases not matched to a gene: 9. CDR3 protein: CASSKTAGGGTDTQYF. DNA for the CDR3: TGTGCCAGCAGCAAAACGGCAGGGGGAGGCACAGATACGCAGTATTTT. Together with reference TRBV7-9 and TRBJ2-3, the CDR3 gives the full variable domain: DTGVSQNPRHKITKRGQNVTFRCDPISEHNRLYWYRQTLGQGPEFLTYFQNEAQLEKSRLLSDRFSAERPKGSFSTLEIQRTEQGDSAMYLCASSKTAGGGTDTQYFGPGTRLTVL.

In this sample, this clonotype turned up a few times. The V call is TRBV5-1, the J call TRBJ2-5; no clear D. This CDR3 is built from 15 residues. Between the trimmed V and J ends, which lost 0 bases and 2 bases, there was a span of 11 bases. Germline V gives CDR1 SGHRS, CDR2 YFSETQ. The CDR3 here is CASSLGATLQETQYF. CDR3 coding DNA: TGCGCCAGCAGCTTGGGAGCGACCCTGCAAGAGACCCAGTACTTC.

V is TRBV7-8 and J is TRBJ2-1; D uncertain. This CDR3 comprises 12 residues. Trimming left V 4 bases short and J 8 bases short, with 9 bases between. Germline CDR1 reads SGHVS; CDR2 reads FQNEAQ. The CDR3 DNA reads as TGTGCCAGCAGCTCGATCCGAGATGAGCAGTTCTTC. This encodes CASSSIRDEQFF.

This clonotype has at least ten counts. The chain has TRBV29-1 and TRBJ2-1; 8 bases are a match to TRBD2. Germline CDR1 reads SQVTM; CDR2 reads ANQGSEA. Unmatched junction bases numbered 15, after V lost 2 bases and J lost 12 bases. This CDR3 has 15 residues. CDR3 loop: CSVEQLLGRRGGQFF. In DNA form, the CDR3 reads TGCAGCGTTGAACAGCTCCTGGGACGACGGGGGGGGCAGTTCTTC.

The chain couples TRBV5-8 to TRBJ2-1; perhaps TRBD2 as D (7 bases). Per the germline V gene, CDR1 is SGHTS and CDR2 is YDEGEE. The V end lost 4 bases, the J end lost 2 bases, and 13 bases lay between the germline ends. CDR3 size: 15 residues. The CDR3 loop is CASSLRGGTYNEQFF. The CDR3 DNA sequence: TGTGCCAGCAGCCTAAGGGGGGGCACCTACAATGAGCAGTTCTTC.

This clonotype has more than one count but fewer than ten. The V gene is TRBV7-6, the J gene TRBJ2-1, with TRBD2 matching over 11 bases. With 3 bases clipped from V and 2 bases from J, the junction kept 3 bases outside the gene matches. CDR3 length equals 16 residues. The germline V gene has CDR1 SGHVS and CDR2 FNYEAQ. This chain's CDR3 is CASSFSSGRTYNEQFF. Here the CDR3 DNA reads TGTGCCAGCAGCTTTTCTAGCGGGAGGACCTACAATGAGCAGTTCTTC.

V usage is TRBV11-2 and J usage is TRBJ1-4; no reliable D call. From germline, CDR1 is SGHAT and CDR2 FQNNGV. The germline V and J ends were trimmed by 1 base and 4 bases, with 10 bases remaining between them. The CDR3 is 15 amino acids. CDR3 protein: CASSLGDGFNEKLFF. The CDR3 region has the DNA TGTGCCAGCAGCTTAGGCGATGGCTTTAATGAAAAACTGTTTTTT.

This clonotype has just a few counts. This chain links TRBV25-1 with TRBJ2-5; D remains ambiguous. Deletions cut 3 bases from V and 3 bases from J, with 8 bases between. This CDR3 contains 13 residues. Germline CDR1 MGHDK, CDR2 SYGVNS. The CDR3 DNA reads TGTGCCAGCAGTGAGCCACGAGAAGAGACCCAGTACTTC. Amino acids: CASSEPREETQYF.

J is TRBJ2-1 and V is TRBV5-1; TRBD2 matches at 12 bases. CDR1 is SGHRS and CDR2 is YFSETQ in the germline V gene. The V segment lost 0 bases and the J segment 6 bases; nucleotides outside the gene matches: 4. The CDR3 has 16 amino acids. The CDR3, as DNA: TGCGCCAGCAGCTTGGCTAGCGGGAGGGTTGGCAATGAGCAGTTCTTC. It codes for CASSLASGRVGNEQFF. The entire variable domain, with the rest obtained from reference TRBV5-1 and TRBJ2-1, is as follows: KAGVTQTPRYLIKTRGQQVTLSCSPISGHRSVSWYQQTPGQGLQFLFEYFSETQRNKGNFPGRFSGRQFSNSRSEMNVSTLELGDSALYLCASSLASGRVGNEQFFGPGTRLTVL.

The V and J genes are TRBV11-2 and TRBJ1-4; weak D call: TRBD1 (6 bases). The V end was cut by 0 bases, the J end by 6 bases, with 14 bases between. The V gene's germline CDR1 is SGHAT and CDR2 FQNNGV. CDR3 length: 16 amino acids. DNA of the CDR3: TGTGCCAGCAGCTTAGAAGGCAGGGGATTCGATGAAAAACTGTTTTTT. The encoded protein is CASSLEGRGFDEKLFF.

This chain joins TRBV19 and TRBJ2-1; D is perhaps TRBD2 (6 bases). The V and J ends lost 6 bases and 14 bases respectively, with 20 bases between them. CDR1 is LNHDA, CDR2 SQIVND, per germline (reference sequence). The CDR3 is 13 amino acids. CDR3 loop: CASSVGPGGPEFF. The CDR3 coding sequence is TGTGCCAGTAGCGTCGGACCCGGAGGGCCCGAGTTCTTC.

J is TRBJ2-7 and V is TRBV3-1; possible D gene TRBD2, 5 bases. There are 14 residues in the CDR3. V was cut by 2 bases and J by 4 bases, with 12 bases left in between. Germline CDR1 reads LGHDT; CDR2 reads YNNKEL (reference sequence). The DNA for the CDR3 is TGTGCCAGCAGCCAAACACACACGGGGTACGAGCAGTACTTC. Encoded protein: CASSQTHTGYEQYF.

This sequence joins TRBV11-2 and TRBJ2-7, with D maybe TRBD2 (6 bases). The CDR3 length is 18 residues. Trimming took off 0 bases at V and 1 base at J, with 19 bases between the two ends. Looked up from germline, CDR1 is SGHAT and CDR2 is FQNNGV. The CDR3 is CASSLEFSPGLLSYEQYF. CDR3 coding DNA: TGTGCCAGCAGCTTAGAATTCTCCCCGGGACTTCTATCCTACGAGCAGTACTTC.

This clonotype was seen a handful of times. This chain connects TRBV3-1 to TRBJ2-7, with 11 bases matching TRBD2. V shed 6 bases and J 6 bases; nucleotides not matched to a gene: 4. This CDR3 contains 13 residues. Germline CDR1 LGHDT, CDR2 YNNKEL (reference sequence). CDR3: CASSLAGGSEQYV. In DNA, the CDR3 is TGTGCCAGCAGTCTAGCGGGAGGATCCGAGCAGTACGTC.

This clonotype was detected many times. The chain carries TRBV20-1 and TRBJ2-3; D gene unclear. CDR1 and CDR2 from the germline V gene are DFQATT and SNEGSKA (reference sequence). With 6 bases removed from V and 6 bases from J, the gap between germline ends came to 10 bases. CDR3 length: 11 residues. This CDR3 is CSAEHEDTQYF. CDR3 sequence (DNA): TGCAGTGCCGAGCACGAGGATACGCAGTATTTT.

This clonotype was seen many times. The chain employs TRBV29-1 and TRBJ2-4, with 9 bases that match TRBD2. Germline assignment: CDR1 SQVTM and CDR2 ANQGSEA. V was clipped by 0 bases and J by 0 bases; unmatched bases: 12. This CDR3 has 19 amino acids. The CDR3 DNA sequence: TGCAGCGTTGAAGATCGAGGCGGGAGGGCCCTTGAAGCCAAAAACATTCAGTACTTC. It translates to CSVEDRGGRALEAKNIQYF. The variable domain in full, completed from reference TRBV29-1 and TRBJ2-4, reads SAVISQKPSRDICQRGTSLTIQCQVDSQVTMMFWYRQQPGQSLTLIATANQGSEATYESGFVIDKFPISRPNLTFSTLTVSNMSPEDSSIYLCSVEDRGGRALEAKNIQYFGAGTRLSVL.

This clonotype was counted only a few times. The J gene is TRBJ2-7, the V gene TRBV14, with TRBD2 matching 10 bases. This CDR3 spans 14 amino acids. Germline CDR1 SGHDN, CDR2 FVKESK. The junction had 5 bases not matched to a gene; V was cut back by 4 bases and J by 5 bases. The CDR3 bases are TGTGCCAGCAGCCCGAGGACTAGCGGCGACGAGCAGTACTTC. Its protein product is CASSPRTSGDEQYF.

The sample holds a few counts of this clonotype. The chain links TRBV28 to TRBJ2-5; TRBD2 matches at 11 bases. The CDR3 loop spans 16 amino acids. Germline CDR1 MDHEN, CDR2 SYDVKM. Trimming cost V 5 bases and J 5 bases; bases outside gene matches: 10. The CDR3 bases are TGTGCCAGCAGTACCCTCATAGCGGGAGGGGTGGAGACCCAGTACTTC. Amino acid sequence: CASSTLIAGGVETQYF.

Only a few counts were recorded for this clonotype. The J gene is TRBJ2-3, the V gene TRBV19; D is ambiguous. This CDR3 is 16 amino acids long. Germline V gene sequence: CDR1 LNHDA, CDR2 SQIVND (reference sequence). Deletions cut 0 bases from V and 1 base from J, with 11 bases between. The CDR3 DNA reads TGTGCCAGTAGTATAGATGGCAGTTGGGGCACAGATACGCAGTATTTT. Encoded protein: CASSIDGSWGTDTQYF.

V usage is TRBV7-9 and J usage is TRBJ2-2; 8 bases map to TRBD2. The germline gives CDR1 SEHNR, CDR2 FQNEAQ (reference sequence). Unmatched junction bases numbered 13, after V lost 5 bases and J lost 5 bases. The CDR3 covers 17 residues. This CDR3 is CASSLDELAARTGELFF. As DNA, the CDR3 is TGTGCCAGCAGCCTAGACGAACTAGCGGCGAGAACCGGGGAGCTGTTTTTT.

This clonotype was picked up a small number of times. V is TRBV18 and J is TRBJ2-3; D tentatively reads TRBD1 or TRBD2 (6 bases each). The CDR3 runs to 15 residues. Germline assignment: CDR1 KGHSH and CDR2 LQKENI. V lost 6 bases, J lost 5 bases, and 18 bases lay in between. CDR3 bases: TGTGCCAGCTCGGTTTTCGGGGGCGGCGGAGATACGCAGTATTTT. Translation: CASSVFGGGGDTQYF.

This clonotype has only a few counts. The V call is TRBV3-1, the J call TRBJ2-2; D ambiguous. V lost 6 bases to trimming and J lost 1 base, with 3 bases between them. Germline V gene lookup returns CDR1 LGHDT and CDR2 YNNKEL (reference sequence). This CDR3 comprises 12 residues. CDR3 residues: CASRKNTGELFF. In DNA form, the CDR3 reads TGTGCCAGCAGGAAGAACACCGGGGAGCTGTTTTTT.

This clonotype has more than one count but fewer than ten. This sequence joins TRBV7-9 and TRBJ2-3; D gene uncertain. Germline V gives CDR1 SEHNR, CDR2 FQNEAQ (reference sequence). The length of the CDR3 is 14 residues. Trimming took off 7 bases at V and 1 base at J, with 12 bases between the two ends. The CDR3 sequence is CASTPAGGTDTQYF. DNA of the CDR3: TGTGCCAGCACCCCAGCAGGAGGCACAGATACGCAGTATTTT. Based on the CDR3 plus reference TRBV7-9 and TRBJ2-3, the full variable domain is DTGVSQNPRHKITKRGQNVTFRCDPISEHNRLYWYRQTLGQGPEFLTYFQNEAQLEKSRLLSDRFSAERPKGSFSTLEIQRTEQGDSAMYLCASTPAGGTDTQYFGPGTRLTVL.

V gene TRBV7-2 combines with J gene TRBJ2-3; possible D gene TRBD2, 7 bases. Germline assignment: CDR1 SGHTA and CDR2 FQGNSA. This CDR3 contains 16 residues. V dropped 6 bases and J dropped 2 bases, with 18 bases sitting between them. The chain's CDR3 is CASSIRGGGTTDTQYF. The CDR3, as DNA: TGTGCCAGCAGTATTAGGGGGGGCGGCACCACAGATACGCAGTATTTT.

In its sample, this clonotype was seen a few times. The chain has TRBV27 and TRBJ1-2; the match to TRBD1 covers 7 bases. This CDR3 is built from 14 residues. Germline V gene data show CDR1 as MNHEY and CDR2 as SMNVEV (reference sequence). V was clipped by 5 bases and J by 4 bases; unmatched bases: 7. CDR3 sequence: CASSLRDSVYGYTF. The CDR3, as DNA: TGTGCCAGCAGTCTTAGGGACAGCGTCTATGGCTACACCTTC.

This clonotype was detected ten times or more. The chain is built from TRBV3-1 and TRBJ1-2, with unresolved D. The CDR3 loop spans 14 amino acids. The ends were cut back, 0 bases at V and 8 bases at J, with 13 bases in the middle. The germline V gene has CDR1 LGHDT and CDR2 YNNKEL (reference sequence). Written as DNA, the CDR3 is TGTGCCAGCAGCCAAGATCTGAGTTCTGGGGGCTACACCTTC. Protein product: CASSQDLSSGGYTF.